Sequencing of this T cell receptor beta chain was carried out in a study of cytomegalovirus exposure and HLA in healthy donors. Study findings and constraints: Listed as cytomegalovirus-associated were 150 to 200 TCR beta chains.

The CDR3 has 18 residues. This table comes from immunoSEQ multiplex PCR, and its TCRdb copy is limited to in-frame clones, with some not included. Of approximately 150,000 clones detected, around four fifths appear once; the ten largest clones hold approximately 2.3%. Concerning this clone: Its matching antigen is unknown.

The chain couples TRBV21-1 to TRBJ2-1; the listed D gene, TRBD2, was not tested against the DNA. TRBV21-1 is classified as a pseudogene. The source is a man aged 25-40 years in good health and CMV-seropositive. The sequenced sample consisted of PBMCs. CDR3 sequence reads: CASSKPLSGDLSYNEQFF. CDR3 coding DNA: TGTGCCAGCAGCAAACCCCTTAGCGGGGACTTATCCTACAATGAGCAGTTCTTC.